These T cell receptor beta chains were read from a single sample in a study of STAT3 mutations in large granular lymphocyte leukemia. Only in-frame clones appear in the TCRdb table, and some are missing; sequencing was by immunoSEQ multiplex PCR. Found here are more than 6,500 clones, around 75% of them singletons; the top ten hold under 30%. Material for sequencing was peripheral blood mononuclear cells. The receptors here all came from a woman in her thirties or forties with T-cell large granular lymphocyte leukemia. Some clones in this sample may be carry-over from other donors' samples. The CDR3 runs from the conserved cysteine through the conserved F or W. Where a row states a size, it is once, few, many or the class of an expanded clone; other rows omit it.

few | TRBV7-2 | CASSLGIGEQFF
NA | TRBV10-3 | CAIRAGENQPQHF
NA | TRBV18 | CASSQYTSAAFF
NA | TRBV13 | CASSLRQGRSNQPQHF
few | TRBV9 | CASSPGTSGNYEQYF
NA | TRBV18 | CASSPTTGGRIHEQYF
NA | TRBV5-1 | CASSGQGYEQYF
NA | TRBV29-1 | CSVIGGGPYEQYF
NA | TRBV18 | CASSPQETGNTGELFF
NA | TRBV30 | CAWRPPPSQPSYEQYF
NA | TRBV5-1 | CASSKQGGAHTEAFF
once | TRBV7-9 | CASSLGDRGSQETQYF
NA | TRBV13 | CASSLGTGDYGYTF
once | TRBV27 | CASRHPGTGGYTF
NA | TRBV27 | CASSLSGSFLGTSYEQYF
NA | TRBV6-5 | CASSRNSYEQYF
medium-sized | TRBV27 | CASMGGASYGYTF
once | TRBV6-6 | CASSQQTRGYGYTF
NA | TRBV10-3 | CAISGQEEQYF
NA | TRBV30 | CAWSVSWGNEQFF